This T cell receptor (beta chain) was obtained from a study of blood T cell repertoires in COVID-19. Trimming removed 0 bases from V and 0 bases from J, with 2 bases in between. Germline lookup yields CDR1 MNHNS and CDR2 SASEGT. The CDR3 consists of 13 residues. Clones were read by immunoSEQ multiplex PCR, and TCRdb kept only the in-frame ones, dropping some. The sample contains around 99,000 clones, roughly 78% of which appear only once. Sequencing input: peripheral blood. The receptor's source is a woman at least 80 years old with active or convalescent COVID-19. V and J are TRBV6-1 and TRBJ1-1; D not certain. The CDR3 DNA follows: TGTGCCAGCAGTGAAGCCATGAACACTGAAGCTTTCTTT. Residues: CASSEAMNTEAFF.